This is a list of T cell receptor beta chains from one sample in a study of T cells in Graves' hyperthyroidism and ophthalmopathy. In TCRdb, the multiplex PCR reads were re-called with MiXCR into one record per CDR3 protein. The sample has roughly 700,000 distinct CDR3 sequences, roughly 32% seen once. Sample: blood. These receptors all stem from a woman in her thirties or forties with Graves' hyperthyroidism. Each CDR3 is given without its conserved first and last residue.

TRBV7-2	TRBJ2-7	ASSPQTDTPQY
TRBV7-2	TRBJ1-6	ASSQGPGGGYSPLH
TRBV10-3	TRBJ1-2	AIRGTARDGYT
TRBV5-6	TRBJ2-7	ASSFAAFASYEQY
TRBV25-1	TRBJ2-7	ASSDSGGNEQY
TRBV7-9	TRBJ2-7	ASSPQSGTAAYEQY
TRBV25-1	TRBJ2-7	ASCGQGISSEQY
TRBV29-1	TRBJ1-1	SVEVTEAF
TRBV12-3/TRBV12-4	TRBJ1-1	ASGKLVDTEAF
TRBV12-3/TRBV12-4	TRBJ2-7	ASSSGDGPYEQY
TRBV12-3/TRBV12-4	TRBJ2-5	ASRGNLDRVGTQY
TRBV6-5	TRBJ2-6	ASSAGPTRGGANVLT
TRBV5-5	TRBJ2-7	ASSQEGGGAYEQY
TRBV9	TRBJ1-5	ASSKDRDLFQPQH
TRBV20-1	TRBJ2-5	SARGPSPGGQETQY
TRBV20-1	TRBJ1-1	SAEGRTEAF
TRBV7-2	TRBJ1-2	ASSLRSQGGLYGYT
TRBV7-9	TRBJ1-3	ASILGGATGNTIY
TRBV5-1	TRBJ2-2	ASSGSAGNTGELF
TRBV19	TRBJ1-1	ASIGTEAF
TRBV2	TRBJ1-1	ASLEQANTEAF
TRBV7-2	TRBJ1-1	ASSFGGRAF